The 27 T cell receptor beta chains reported below all come from one sample, sequenced in a study of T cells expressing NK-cell markers. TCRdb reprocessed the 5' RACE reads, with one entry per CDR3 protein and no DNA. This sample's table reports about 410,000 distinct CDR3 sequences. The specimen sequenced was blood T cells: a sorted CD56 or NKG2C T cell subset, CD4+ or CD8+ T cells, or bulk PBMC T cells (not recorded which). Source of these receptors: a woman aged 45 to 65 in good health.

This sequence joins TRBV30 and TRBJ1-3. The CDR3 loop spans 13 amino acids. CDR1 GTSNPN and CDR2 SVGIG come from the germline V gene (reference sequence). CDR3: CAWSWKPGNTIYF. Full variable domain (missing parts from reference TRBV30 and TRBJ1-3): SQTIHQWPATLVQPVGSPLSLECTVEGTSNPNLYWYRQAAGRGLQLLFYSVGIGQISSEVPQNLSASRPQDRQFILSSKKLLLSDSGFYLCAWSWKPGNTIYFGEGSWLTVV.

V is TRBV19 and J is TRBJ1-2; TCRdb's D gene call, TRBD1, goes unchecked for lack of DNA. This CDR3 comprises 13 residues. Germline V gene lookup returns CDR1 LNHDA and CDR2 SQIVND (reference sequence). CDR3 protein: CASSIGAGNGYTF.

This chain links TRBV5-1 with TRBJ2-1; the TRBD2 assignment by TCRdb is unverifiable without DNA. Germline V gene data show CDR1 as SGHRS and CDR2 as YFSETQ. This CDR3 has 20 residues. CDR3 region: CASSLVASGRAGGSYNEQFF.

The chain recombines TRBV25-1 with TRBJ2-2. CDR3 size: 13 residues. CDR1 MGHDK and CDR2 SYGVNS come from the germline V gene. CDR3 in amino acids: CASSETNTGELFF.

The rearrangement uses TRBV14 and TRBJ1-5. CDR1 SGHDN and CDR2 FVKESK come from the germline V gene. This CDR3 is 14 amino acids long. This CDR3 is CASNSGGPNQPQHF.

This chain joins TRBV4-2 and TRBJ2-7; lacking DNA, the TRBD2 call made by TCRdb goes unchecked. The CDR3 consists of 16 residues. In germline, CDR1 is LGHNA, CDR2 YNFKEQ. The chain's CDR3 is CASSQVIGAGIHEQYF.

The V call is TRBV20-1, the J call TRBJ2-7; checking the TCRdb D call of TRBD2 is not possible without DNA. The length of the CDR3 is 17 residues. The germline V gene has CDR1 DFQATT and CDR2 SNEGSKA (reference sequence). The CDR3 sequence is CSARPNHRAGGTYEQYF.

This sequence joins TRBV5-4 and TRBJ2-1; the TCRdb D gene call, TRBD1, has no DNA to confirm it. This CDR3 is 15 amino acids long. Germline-derived CDR1 and CDR2 are SGHNT and YYREEE (reference sequence). CDR3 loop: CASSLGGATYNEQFF.

The CDR3 region is CATSRERFGVETQYF. This chain connects TRBV15 to TRBJ2-5. CDR1 and CDR2 (germline): LNHNV, YYDKDF (reference sequence). The CDR3 runs 15 residues.

This chain joins TRBV10-3 and TRBJ2-3; the D call of TRBD2 rests on TCRdb alone, since no DNA is present to check it. This CDR3 has 17 residues. CDR1 is ENHRY and CDR2 is SYGVKD in the germline V gene. The chain's CDR3 is CAISARGLAGATDTQYF.

The J gene is TRBJ2-1, the V gene TRBV12-3 or TRBV12-4; TCRdb gives TRBD2 as the D gene, but with no DNA this cannot be confirmed. The CDR3 covers 23 residues. The CDR3 protein is CASSLAQLFRGLAGGDRDNEQFF.

V usage is TRBV11-2 and J usage is TRBJ2-7; the D call from TCRdb, TRBD2, cannot be confirmed without DNA. This CDR3 has 14 residues. Germline V gene data show CDR1 as SGHAT and CDR2 as FQNNGV. The CDR3 loop is CASSPREASYEQYF.

The chain combines TRBV3-1 with TRBJ2-7; lacking DNA, the TRBD2 call made by TCRdb goes unchecked. The germline CDR1 and CDR2 sequences are LGHDT and YNNKEL (reference sequence). This CDR3 is built from 16 residues. The CDR3 reads CASSQEAGTAANEQYF.

The chain links TRBV5-1 to TRBJ1-5. CDR3 size: 15 residues. In germline, CDR1 is SGHRS, CDR2 YFSETQ. CDR3 protein: CASSPEGGPGQPQHF.

V gene TRBV5-1 combines with J gene TRBJ2-1; TCRdb indicates TRBD1, and absent DNA this call remains unverified. The CDR3 covers 14 residues. In germline, CDR1 is SGHRS, CDR2 YFSETQ. The CDR3 here is CASSLDRAYNEQFF.

This rearrangement joins TRBV4-1 to TRBJ2-7; TCRdb reports TRBD1, a call that lacks DNA to check it against. The CDR3 has 14 amino acids. Germline-derived CDR1 and CDR2 are MGHRA and YSYEKL. The CDR3 loop is CASSQGGVIGEQYF.

CDR3 residues: CASSQDPGITYEQYF. V and J are TRBV4-2 and TRBJ2-7; checking the TCRdb D call of TRBD1 is not possible without DNA. Germline V gene sequence: CDR1 LGHNA, CDR2 YNFKEQ. The CDR3 spans 15 residues.

The chain combines TRBV10-1 with TRBJ2-1; the TCRdb call, TRBD2, lacks DNA for checking. The CDR3 consists of 14 residues. From germline, CDR1 is WNHNN and CDR2 SYGVQD (reference sequence). The chain's CDR3 is CASSVRTLYNEQFF.

This chain connects TRBV20-1 to TRBJ2-1; TCRdb's D call, TRBD2, is unchecked because there is no DNA. CDR1 and CDR2 from the germline V gene are DFQATT and SNEGSKA (reference sequence). The CDR3 is 16 residues long. The CDR3 reads CSAHLQLAGGRNEQFF.

This chain uses TRBV29-1 with TRBJ2-4; the TCRdb call, TRBD2, lacks DNA for checking. Germline CDR1 SQVTM, CDR2 ANQGSEA. The CDR3 extends over 13 amino acids. CDR3 region: CSVEAGAKNIQYF.

CDR3 sequence: CATSRDTGGYSPGELFF. This chain connects TRBV15 to TRBJ2-2; TCRdb designates TRBD1, a call that cannot be tested without DNA. This CDR3 has 17 residues. Germline CDR1 LNHNV, CDR2 YYDKDF (reference sequence).

The J gene is TRBJ2-1, the V gene TRBV20-1; TCRdb reports TRBD1, a call that lacks DNA to check it against. Per germline, CDR1 DFQATT and CDR2 SNEGSKA (reference sequence). The CDR3 is 13 amino acids. The CDR3 is CSARGMGRNEQFF.

The rearrangement joins TRBV12-3 or TRBV12-4 to TRBJ2-3. This CDR3 spans 16 amino acids. Here the CDR3 reads CASSLVPGRVTDTQYF.

The chain has TRBV12-3 or TRBV12-4 and TRBJ2-5. There are 13 residues in the CDR3. CDR3 sequence reads: CASGGKGQETQYF.

CDR3 in amino acids: CASHRGEETQYF. V is TRBV11-3 and J is TRBJ2-5; TCRdb's assignment of TRBD1 cannot be checked, as there is no DNA. The CDR3 is made up of 12 amino acids. In germline, CDR1 is SGHNT, CDR2 YENEEA.

This chain uses TRBV11-2 with TRBJ2-7; TCRdb names TRBD1, which stays unverified in the absence of DNA. This CDR3 is built from 11 residues. Germline values: CDR1 SGHAT, CDR2 FQNNGV. The CDR3 reads CASSAGVEQYF.

The chain links TRBV29-1 to TRBJ2-5; there is no DNA to check the TCRdb D call of TRBD2. Germline-derived CDR1 and CDR2 are SQVTM and ANQGSEA. This CDR3 region has 14 residues. The CDR3: CSAPTSGRGETQYF.